This T cell receptor beta chain was captured in a study of regulatory T cells in long-lasting Graves disease (dated by TCRdb to about 2021). Context from the whole study: Persistent Graves' disease was defined as antithyroid drug treatment for over 5 years with persistently positive TSH receptor autoantibodies. This study used TCR sequencing and RNA sequencing of peripheral blood to compare persistent Graves' disease patients against newly diagnosed Graves' disease patients. The study was conducted in China and was registered as a clinical trial. A total of 33 samples were covered by TCR sequencing, comprising approximately 13 persistent and around 20 newly diagnosed Graves' disease patients. On average, persistent Graves' disease patients in the clinical cohort had been on antithyroid drugs for approximately 10 years. On the study overall, not on this receptor specifically: TRBV28, TRBJ1-2 and TRBJ2-5 were preferentially used in persistent disease, while TRBV20-1 and TRBJ2-1 were favored in newly diagnosed disease. Because the primary lesion, thyroid tissue, could not be accessed, the study looked at peripheral blood alone. Patients with persistent disease shared more public clonotypes (around 2,500) than newly diagnosed patients did (966). Only the TCR beta chain was sequenced and analyzed. The small sample size was acknowledged by the authors as a limitation that may reduce accuracy. Lower TCR Shannon entropy and fewer highly expanded clones were observed in persistent Graves' disease patients than in newly diagnosed patients, which suggested clonal expansion.

In light of the paper, this sample's time point label describes: persistent/refractory GD, antithyroid drugs over 5 years with positive TRAb. RNA was extracted from PBMCs in TRIzol for both TCR sequencing and RNA sequencing. Graves' disease was diagnosed according to American Thyroid Association guidelines. Patients were recruited from an endocrinology department in Xi'an, China. Each patient gave 7.5 to 10 milliliters of peripheral blood, collected in an EDTA anticoagulant tube. Ficoll Paque Plus density gradient separation was used to isolate PBMCs, and no further T cell sorting was done. An Agilent 2100 Bioanalyzer and agarose gel were used to check RNA quality, and a NanoDrop 2000 was used to measure RNA concentration. CDR1 and CDR2, looked up from the germline V gene (reference sequence), are SEHNR and FQNEAQ. There are 15 amino acids in the CDR3, from cysteine to phenylalanine inclusive. The DNA shown is the 45-base CDR3, in frame from base 1. The V and J ends are trimmed by 7 bases and 6 bases, leaving 18 bases between them.

Receptors were amplified or captured by multiplex PCR. The sample was run on an Illumina HiSeq 4000. iRepertoire HTBI primers and Arm-PCR amplification of CDR3 regions were used to construct TCR beta libraries. Before sequencing, the PCR products went through gel purification. For the original study's pipeline: Gene usage analysis of CDR3 amino acid clonotypes used the 62 TRBV and about 13 TRBJ segments found across samples. COPE and FqMerger were used to merge filtered high-quality paired reads into contigs. BLAST was used to align contigs to IMGT TRBV, TRBD and TRBJ reference genes, with CDR3 defined following IMGT. Highly expanded clones were defined as clonotypes with a frequency above 0.1%. Shannon entropy served as the measure of repertoire diversity, while the Gini coefficient captured V-J evenness. A clonotype found in more than one individual was treated as public. TCRdb redid the processing of the public reads, applying fastp at Q25 and MiXCR, and retained in-frame beta chains. Every distinct CDR3 protein forms one entry, paired with its most common genes and DNA. TCRdb, not the authors, supplied the V and J calls. This sample has some 430,000 distinct CDR3 sequences in its table, and 20% to 25% of those were observed once. The ten largest make up roughly 7.1% of the sample.

The sample holds a few counts of this clonotype. This clone's antigen is unknown. No base quality values were provided; no much bigger clone lies one nucleotide off. This sequence originates from a female donor with Graves disease. The input for sequencing was peripheral blood mononuclear cells (PBMCs), taken when the disease was refractory, from a patient treated with antithyroid drugs. The rearrangement joined TRBV7-9 to TRBJ1-4; the D gene cannot be resolved reliably. The nucleotides read TGTGCCAGCACCGGGTGGGGTGCTGACGATGAAAAACTGTTTTTT. Protein translation: CASTGWGADDEKLFF.